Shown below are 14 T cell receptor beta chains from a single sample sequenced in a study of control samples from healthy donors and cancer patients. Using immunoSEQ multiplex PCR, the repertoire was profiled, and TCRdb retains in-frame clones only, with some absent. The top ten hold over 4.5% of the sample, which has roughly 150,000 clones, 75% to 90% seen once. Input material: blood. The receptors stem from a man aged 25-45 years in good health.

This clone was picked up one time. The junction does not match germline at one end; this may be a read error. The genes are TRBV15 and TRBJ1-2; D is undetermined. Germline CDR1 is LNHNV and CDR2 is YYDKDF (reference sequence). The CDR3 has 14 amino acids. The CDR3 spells CATSSWTDHYGYTF. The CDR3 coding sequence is TGTGCCACCAGCTCCTGGACGGACCACTACGGCTACACCTTC.

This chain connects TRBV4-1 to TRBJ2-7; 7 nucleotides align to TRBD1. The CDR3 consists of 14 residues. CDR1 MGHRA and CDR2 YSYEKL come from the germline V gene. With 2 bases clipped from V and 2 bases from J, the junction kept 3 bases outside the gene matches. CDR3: CASSQKTGPYEQYF. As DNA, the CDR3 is TGCGCCAGCAGCCAAAAGACAGGGCCCTACGAGCAGTACTTC.

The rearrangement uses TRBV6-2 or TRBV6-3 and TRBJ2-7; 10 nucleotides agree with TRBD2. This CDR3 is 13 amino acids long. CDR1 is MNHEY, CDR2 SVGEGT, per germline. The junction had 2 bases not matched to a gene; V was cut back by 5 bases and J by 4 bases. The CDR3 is CASSLAGAYEQYF. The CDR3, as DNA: TGTGCCAGCAGTCTAGCGGGAGCGTACGAGCAGTACTTC.

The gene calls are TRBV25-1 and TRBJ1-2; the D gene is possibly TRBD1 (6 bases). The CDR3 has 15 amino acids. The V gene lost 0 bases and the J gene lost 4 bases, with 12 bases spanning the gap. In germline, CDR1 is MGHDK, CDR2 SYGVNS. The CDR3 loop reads CASSEYGGAGYGYTF. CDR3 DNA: TGTGCCAGCAGTGAATATGGGGGCGCTGGCTATGGCTACACCTTC.

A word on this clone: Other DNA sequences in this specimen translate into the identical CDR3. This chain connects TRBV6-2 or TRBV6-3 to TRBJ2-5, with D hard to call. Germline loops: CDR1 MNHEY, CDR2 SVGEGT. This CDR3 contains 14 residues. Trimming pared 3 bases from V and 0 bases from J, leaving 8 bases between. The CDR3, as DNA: TGTGCCAGCAGTTATGTCGGGTACCAAGAGACCCAGTACTTC. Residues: CASSYVGYQETQYF.

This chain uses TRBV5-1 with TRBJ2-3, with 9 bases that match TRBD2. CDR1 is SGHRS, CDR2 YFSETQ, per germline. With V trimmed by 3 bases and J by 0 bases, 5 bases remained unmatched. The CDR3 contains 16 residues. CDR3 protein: CASSWVAGDSTDTQYF. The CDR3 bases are TGCGCCAGCAGCTGGGTAGCGGGAGACAGCACAGATACGCAGTATTTT.

The chain's CDR3 is CASSPMGRGDYGELFF. CDR3 nucleotides: TGTGCCAGCAGCCCCATGGGGCGGGGGGACTACGGGGAGCTGTTTTTT. The V gene is TRBV5-4, the J gene TRBJ2-2; 8 bases agree with TRBD2. The V gene end was trimmed by 4 bases and the J gene end by 7 bases; junction bases not matched to a gene: 12. The CDR3 sequence is 16 residues long. From germline, CDR1 is SGHNT and CDR2 YYREEE (reference sequence).

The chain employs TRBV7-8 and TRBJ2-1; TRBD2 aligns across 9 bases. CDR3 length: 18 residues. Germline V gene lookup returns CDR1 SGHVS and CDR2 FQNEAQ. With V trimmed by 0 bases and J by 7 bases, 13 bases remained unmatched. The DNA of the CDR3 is TGTGCCAGCAGCTTAGCCTACCAGCGGGGGGCCCTTAGAAATGAGCAGTTCTTC. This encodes CASSLAYQRGALRNEQFF.

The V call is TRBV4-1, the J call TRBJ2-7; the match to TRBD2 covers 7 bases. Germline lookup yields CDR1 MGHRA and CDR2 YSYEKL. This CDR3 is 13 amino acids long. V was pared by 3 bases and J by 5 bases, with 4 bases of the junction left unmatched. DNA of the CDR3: TGCGCCAGCAGCCATATGGGGGGGGACGAGCAGTACTTC. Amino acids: CASSHMGGDEQYF.

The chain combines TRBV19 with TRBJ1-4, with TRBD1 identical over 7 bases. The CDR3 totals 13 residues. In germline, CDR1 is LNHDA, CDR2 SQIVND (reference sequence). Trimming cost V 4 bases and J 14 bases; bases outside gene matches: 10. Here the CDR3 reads CASSSAGQWVLFF. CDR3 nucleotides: TGTGCCAGTAGTAGCGCGGGACAGTGGGTGCTGTTTTTT. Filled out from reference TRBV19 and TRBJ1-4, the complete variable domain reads DGGITQSPKYLFRKEGQNVTLSCEQNLNHDAMYWYRQDPGQGLRLIYYSQIVNDFQKGDIAEGYSVSREKKESFPLTVTSAQKNPTAFYLCASSSAGQWVLFFGSGTQLSVL.

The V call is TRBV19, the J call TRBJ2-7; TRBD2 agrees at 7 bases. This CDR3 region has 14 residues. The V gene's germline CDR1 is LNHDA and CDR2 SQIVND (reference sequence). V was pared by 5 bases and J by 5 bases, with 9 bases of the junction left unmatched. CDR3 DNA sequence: TGTGCCAGTAGTTTACGGGCGGGAGAGGACGAGCAGTACTTC. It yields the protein CASSLRAGEDEQYF.

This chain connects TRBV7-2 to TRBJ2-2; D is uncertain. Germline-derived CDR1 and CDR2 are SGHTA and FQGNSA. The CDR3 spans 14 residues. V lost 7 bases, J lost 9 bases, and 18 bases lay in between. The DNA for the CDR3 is TGTGCCAGCACCTCGTCTGGTGGTAATCGGGAGCTGTTTTTT. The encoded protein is CASTSSGGNRELFF.

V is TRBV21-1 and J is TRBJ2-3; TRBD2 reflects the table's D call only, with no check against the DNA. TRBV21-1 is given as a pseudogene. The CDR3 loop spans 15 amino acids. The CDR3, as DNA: TGTGCCAGAGTAAACATGGGGGGGTGCACAGATACGCAGTATTTT. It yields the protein CARVNMGGCTDTQYF.

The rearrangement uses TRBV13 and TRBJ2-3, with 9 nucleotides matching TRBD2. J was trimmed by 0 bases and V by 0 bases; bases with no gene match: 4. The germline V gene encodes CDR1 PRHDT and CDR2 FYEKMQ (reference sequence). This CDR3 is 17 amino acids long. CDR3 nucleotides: TGTGCCAGCAGCTTAGGACTAGCGGGTGCTAGCACAGATACGCAGTATTTT. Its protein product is CASSLGLAGASTDTQYF.